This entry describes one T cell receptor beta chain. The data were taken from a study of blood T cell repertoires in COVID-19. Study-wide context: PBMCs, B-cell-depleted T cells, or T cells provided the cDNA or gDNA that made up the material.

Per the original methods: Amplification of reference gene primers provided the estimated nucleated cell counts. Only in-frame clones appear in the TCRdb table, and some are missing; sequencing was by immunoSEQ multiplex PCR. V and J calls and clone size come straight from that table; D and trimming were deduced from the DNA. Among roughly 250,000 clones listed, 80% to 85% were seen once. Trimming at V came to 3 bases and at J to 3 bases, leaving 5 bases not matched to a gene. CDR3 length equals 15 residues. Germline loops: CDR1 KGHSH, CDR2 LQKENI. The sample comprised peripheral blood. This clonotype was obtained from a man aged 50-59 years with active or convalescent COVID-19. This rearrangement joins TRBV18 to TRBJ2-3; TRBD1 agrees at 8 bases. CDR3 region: CASSPLRGPTDTQYF. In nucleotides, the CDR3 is TGTGCCAGCTCACCTCTCAGGGGGCCAACAGATACGCAGTATTTT.